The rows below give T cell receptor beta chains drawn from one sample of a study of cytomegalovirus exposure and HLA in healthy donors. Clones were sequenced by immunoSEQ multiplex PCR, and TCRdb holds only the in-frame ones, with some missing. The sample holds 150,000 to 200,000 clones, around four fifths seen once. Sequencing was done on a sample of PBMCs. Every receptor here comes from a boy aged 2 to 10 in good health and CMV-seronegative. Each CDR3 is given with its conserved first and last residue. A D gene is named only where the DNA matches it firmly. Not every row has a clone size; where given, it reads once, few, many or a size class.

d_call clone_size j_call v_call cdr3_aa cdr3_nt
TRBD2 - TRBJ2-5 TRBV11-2 CATSQRGGQETQYF TGTGCCACTTCCCAGCGGGGGGGCCAAGAGACCCAGTACTTC
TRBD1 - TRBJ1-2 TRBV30 CAWTGGYGYTF TGTGCCTGGACAGGGGGCTATGGCTACACCTTC
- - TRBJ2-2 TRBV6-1 CASSVGGDTGELFF TGTGCCAGCAGTGTAGGCGGGGACACCGGGGAGCTGTTTTTT
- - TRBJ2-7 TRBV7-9 CASSLQLAGDEQYF TGTGCCAGCAGCTTACAACTAGCTGGGGACGAGCAGTACTTC
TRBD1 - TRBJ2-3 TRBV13 CASSMDRGQADTQYF TGTGCCAGCAGCATGGACAGGGGGCAGGCAGATACGCAGTATTTT
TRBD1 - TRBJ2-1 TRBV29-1 CSVEPRTGRVNEQFF TGCAGCGTTGAACCTAGGACAGGGCGGGTCAATGAGCAGTTCTTC
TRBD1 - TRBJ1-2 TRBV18 CASSLRIGGDYGYTF TGTGCCAGCTCCCTACGGATAGGGGGCGACTATGGCTACACCTTC
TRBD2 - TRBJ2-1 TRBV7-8 CASNQAGAFVF TGTGCCAGCAACCAAGCGGGAGCTTTCGTCTTC
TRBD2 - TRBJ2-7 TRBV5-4 CASSSGGAYEQYF TGTGCCAGCAGCTCTGGGGGGGCCTACGAGCAGTACTTC
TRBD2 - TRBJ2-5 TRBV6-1 CASSEDGGGAETQYF TGTGCCAGCAGTGAGGACGGCGGGGGGGCGGAGACCCAGTACTTC
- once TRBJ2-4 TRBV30 CAWSVLTRALAKNIQYF TGTGCCTGGAGTGTACTTACTCGTGCCTTAGCCAAAAACATTCAGTACTTC
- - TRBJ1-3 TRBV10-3 CAISEKGHPSGNTIYF TGTGCCATCAGTGAGAAGGGACACCCCTCTGGAAACACCATATATTTT
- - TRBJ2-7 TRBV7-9 CASEEAGERGTYEQYF TGTGCCAGCGAAGAGGCAGGGGAAAGAGGGACCTACGAGCAGTACTTC
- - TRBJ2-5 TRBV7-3 CASSLGGKETQYF TGTGCCAGCAGCTTAGGCGGGAAAGAGACCCAGTACTTC
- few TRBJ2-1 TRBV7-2 CASSEQVKQFF TGTGCCAGCAGCGAACAGGTAAAGCAGTTCTTC
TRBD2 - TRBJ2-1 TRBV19 CASSSAAGDYNEQFF TGTGCCAGTAGTTCTGCAGCGGGGGACTACAATGAGCAGTTCTTC
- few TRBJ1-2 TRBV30 CAWSVGGAGGYTF TGTGCCTGGAGTGTAGGAGGGGCTGGAGGCTACACCTTC
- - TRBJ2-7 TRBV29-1 CSVTEGSYEQYF TGCAGCGTTACGGAGGGCTCCTACGAGCAGTACTTC